The 8 T cell receptor beta chains given below trace back to one sample, sequenced in a study of cytomegalovirus exposure and HLA in healthy donors. PCR was performed using 60 Vbeta and 13 Jbeta primers. Sequenced by immunoSEQ multiplex PCR; TCRdb stores in-frame clones only, minus some. The table has over 150,000 clones, approximately 80% seen once. Sequencing was performed on PBMCs. These receptors all stem from a middle-aged woman in good health and CMV-seropositive.

The chain uses TRBV28 and TRBJ2-7; possible D gene TRBD1, 6 bases. V lost 6 bases to trimming and J lost 6 bases, with 18 bases between them. CDR1 is MDHEN and CDR2 is SYDVKM in the germline V gene. This CDR3 comprises 14 residues. CDR3 protein: CASRTGKGWSEQYF. In DNA form, the CDR3 reads TGTGCCAGCAGAACAGGGAAGGGCTGGAGCGAGCAGTACTTC.

V and J are TRBV6-5 and TRBJ1-2; 12 bases line up with TRBD1. The germline gives CDR1 MNHEY, CDR2 SVGAGI. Trimming took 0 bases from V and 8 from J; bases not matched to a gene: 7. CDR3 length equals 16 residues. DNA of the CDR3: TGTGCCAGCAGTTACTCGAGCGGGACAGGGGGCGTGGGCTACACCTTC. It encodes CASSYSSGTGGVGYTF.

This chain connects TRBV7-9 to TRBJ2-2; D not certain. The CDR3 loop spans 14 amino acids. The V and J ends lost 3 bases and 1 base respectively, with 6 bases between them. Germline-derived CDR1 and CDR2 are SEHNR and FQNEAQ (reference sequence). The CDR3 is CASSFERNTGELFF. In DNA, the CDR3 is TGTGCCAGCAGCTTTGAGAGGAACACCGGGGAGCTGTTTTTT.

The V call is TRBV7-9, the J call TRBJ1-2, with D perhaps TRBD1 (6 bases). Trimming shortened V by 5 bases and J by 0 bases, and 16 bases separated the two germline ends. The CDR3 has 16 amino acids. CDR1 SEHNR and CDR2 FQNEAQ come from the germline V gene (reference sequence). The CDR3 DNA is TGTGCCAGCAGCCCAAGGACAGCCCATTCTAACTATGGCTACACCTTC. It specifies CASSPRTAHSNYGYTF.

The chain uses TRBV19 and TRBJ2-7; the D gene is possibly TRBD1 (5 bases). The CDR3 spans 14 residues. V was clipped by 3 bases and J by 2 bases, with 11 bases between them. Germline CDR1 LNHDA, CDR2 SQIVND (reference sequence). The CDR3 sequence is CASSMSGRAYEQYF. CDR3 coding DNA: TGTGCCAGTAGTATGTCAGGCAGGGCCTACGAGCAGTACTTC.

V gene TRBV5-1 combines with J gene TRBJ1-1; D gene ambiguous. Germline CDR1 is SGHRS and CDR2 is YFSETQ. The CDR3 extends over 15 amino acids. Trimming took 0 bases from V and 6 from J, leaving 15 bases between them. The CDR3: CASSLERKGDSEAFF. DNA for the CDR3: TGCGCCAGCAGCTTGGAACGGAAGGGAGACTCTGAAGCTTTCTTT.

CDR3 region: CASSLAGTAHNEKLFF. CDR3 coding DNA: TGTGCCAGCAGCTTAGCAGGGACAGCCCATAATGAAAAACTGTTTTTT. The rearrangement joins TRBV11-2 to TRBJ1-4; 7 bases match TRBD1. Per the germline V gene, CDR1 is SGHAT and CDR2 is FQNNGV. Unmatched junction bases numbered 6, after V lost 1 base and J lost 4 bases. CDR3 size: 16 residues.

As DNA, the CDR3 is TGTGCCAGCAGTGATCAAGCGGGAGGTACAGATACGCAGTATTTT. The encoded protein is CASSDQAGGTDTQYF. The chain links TRBV6-4 to TRBJ2-3; 9 nucleotides agree with TRBD2. CDR1 is MRHNA and CDR2 is SNTAGT in the germline V gene. J gave up 3 bases and V 3 bases, and 4 bases lay outside the gene matches. This CDR3 is built from 15 residues.